This T cell receptor (beta chain) derives from a study of OX40 agonist ivuxolimab in advanced cancers. Study background: Dose-escalation patients suffered from hepatocellular carcinoma, melanoma, renal cell or head and neck cancer. About 40% of patients had received prior checkpoint inhibitor therapy. Findings and caveats of the study: Which antigen the expanded peripheral T cells recognized is unknown. Researchers report that CD8+ T cells had, on average, more expanded clones than CD4+.

On this clone: The antigen is not known. The junction shows a germline mismatch at one end, possibly a read error.

TCRdb's table, derived via immunoSEQ multiplex PCR, lists solely in-frame clones and lacks some. The top ten hold roughly 2% of the sample, which has 74,000 or so clones, roughly 84% seen once. The TCR was taken from an adult with an advanced solid tumor such as melanoma, head and neck, liver or kidney cancer. The material sequenced was CD4+ or CD8+ T cells sorted from blood, taken in a trial of the OX40 agonist ivuxolimab.

The CDR3 coding sequence is TGCGCCAGCACCCAATCCTTCATAGGGGGCAAGGGCTACACCTTC. It encodes CASTQSFIGGKGYTF. The rearrangement joins TRBV5-4 to TRBJ1-2; 7 positions match TRBD1. This CDR3 comprises 15 residues. The germline gives CDR1 SGHNT, CDR2 YYREEE (reference sequence).